This T cell receptor (beta chain) stems from a study of tumor-infiltrating lymphocytes in primary liver carcinoma. The tissue used was unsorted bulk material of about 17-33 mg. RNA and DNA were co-extracted from it with the AllPrep DNA/RNA mini kit. The patients presented with primary liver carcinoma, which was managed through surgical resection. The CDR3 has 16 amino acids. J gave up 2 bases and V 8 bases, and 14 bases lay outside the gene matches. CDR1 is MDHEN, CDR2 SYDVKM, per germline. Whole-study findings and limits: Presence in all five tumor regions was observed for only about 8-25% of top clones.

With a constant-region primer, TCR beta cDNA was made from 450 to 650 ng of total RNA. Sequencing libraries for TCR beta derived from three nested multiplex PCR rounds that used slightly modified ARM-PCR. A C-beta reverse primer and TRBV1-TRBV30 forward primers served in each of the first two PCR rounds, at ten to eleven cycles apiece. TCRdb re-analysed the multiplex PCR reads in MiXCR, keeping a single row per CDR3 protein. The sample lists 100,000 to 150,000 distinct CDR3 sequences, 64% occurring once. This clonotype occurred a few times. Its specificity is unknown. This may be a read error, as it is one base from a much larger clone.

The specimen was liver tumor tissue from sampling region 3. Specified subset: tumor region T3, left-lateral pole. This sequence originates from an older woman with primary liver carcinoma and hepatitis B virus infection. The chain has TRBV28 and TRBJ1-1; 7 bases agree with TRBD1. In DNA form, the CDR3 reads TGTGCCAGCGGTCCACCCACAGGGGCCACTAACACTGAAGCTTTCTTT. This gives the protein CASGPPTGATNTEAFF.